The 20 T cell receptor beta chains reported below all come from one sample, sequenced in a study of molecular identifiers for immune sequencing clone quantification. MiXCR was run by TCRdb on the PCR reads, yielding one entry per CDR3 protein. The table shows 80,000 to 95,000 distinct CDR3 sequences, with 19% occurring only once. The sample taken for sequencing was naive CD8+ T cells from blood, with Jurkat cell RNA spiked in. Subset defined: FACS-sorted CD8+CD4-CCR7+CD45RA+ naive T cells. All receptors derive from a human donor in good health. Some libraries in this study had Jurkat cell RNA spiked in.

This clonotype was counted many times. The V and J genes are TRBV10-2 and TRBJ1-1; unclear D gene. The germline V gene encodes CDR1 WSHSY and CDR2 SAAADI. Trimming removed 6 bases at V and 0 bases at J, with 11 bases between. This CDR3 is 14 amino acids long. CDR3 nucleotide sequence: TGCGCCAGCAGCCGTGGGCTGATGAACACTGAAGCTTTCTTT. It codes for CASSRGLMNTEAFF.

This clonotype was recorded at least ten times. The chain uses TRBV20-1 and TRBJ1-1, with D tentatively TRBD1 (5 bases). CDR3 length equals 16 residues. Germline CDR1 DFQATT, CDR2 SNEGSKA (reference sequence). Between the trimmed V and J ends, which lost 3 bases and 4 bases, there was a span of 21 bases. This chain's CDR3 is CSASSPLWDVGTEAFF. Here the CDR3 DNA reads TGCAGTGCTAGTTCCCCTCTTTGGGACGTGGGCACTGAAGCTTTCTTT.

Remarks on this clonotype: With a much larger clone just one base away, this may be a read error. This CDR3 fails to terminate in the conserved phenylalanine or tryptophan, so it likely reflects a read error. This chain joins TRBV4-1 and TRBJ2-7; D ambiguous. CDR3 size: 16 residues. Germline lookup yields CDR1 MGHRA and CDR2 YSYEKL. V lost 4 bases, J lost 3 bases, and 19 bases lay in between. The chain's CDR3 is CASSRNDLTSFYEQYL. DNA for the CDR3: TGCGCCAGCAGCCGAAACGACCTAACCTCCTTCTACGAGCAGTACCTC.

The table lists this clonotype with many counts. The chain carries TRBV19 and TRBJ2-7; no clear D gene. CDR1 is LNHDA and CDR2 is SQIVND in the germline V gene (reference sequence). Trimming cost V 6 bases and J 5 bases, with 8 bases left between them. The CDR3 length is 11 residues. The CDR3 loop reads CASSLENEQYF. Written as DNA, the CDR3 is TGTGCCAGTAGCTTGGAGAACGAGCAGTACTTC.

This clonotype showed up just a few times. V usage is TRBV10-3 and J usage is TRBJ1-1; a possible D gene is TRBD1 (5 bases). CDR1 and CDR2 (germline): ENHRY, SYGVKD. The CDR3 is 15 residues long. Trimming cost V 0 bases and J 4 bases, with 12 bases left between them. For the CDR3, the DNA is TGTGCCATCAGTGAGTCTGACGGGACTGGCACTGAAGCTTTCTTT. Its translation is CAISESDGTGTEAFF.

This clonotype appeared many times. The V gene is TRBV5-6, the J gene TRBJ2-5; D not certain. The CDR3 is 14 amino acids. Germline loops: CDR1 SGHDT, CDR2 YYEEEE. The V and J ends lost 1 base and 4 bases respectively, with 11 bases between them. The CDR3 DNA sequence: TGTGCCAGCAGCTTGTTGGCCGAAGGAGAGACCCAGTACTTC. This encodes CASSLLAEGETQYF.

This clonotype was detected many times. V and J are TRBV7-9 and TRBJ1-2; D unresolved. Trimming stripped 8 bases from V and 5 bases from J, with 12 bases between. The CDR3 is made up of 12 amino acids. In germline, CDR1 is SEHNR, CDR2 FQNEAQ (reference sequence). Here the CDR3 reads CASEGRNYGYTF. The CDR3 region has the DNA TGTGCCAGCGAAGGCAGGAATTATGGCTACACCTTC.

With respect to this clonotype: A clone one base away is much larger, so this may be a read error. This chain joins TRBV7-9 and TRBJ2-1; 8 bases are a match to TRBD2. Germline loops: CDR1 SEHNR, CDR2 FQNEAQ (reference sequence). There are 13 residues in the CDR3. CDR3 coding DNA: TGTGCCAGTACCGGGACTAGTGGAAATGAGCAGCTCTTC. Translating it yields CASTGTSGNEQLF. Together with reference TRBV7-9 and TRBJ2-1, the CDR3 gives the full variable domain: DTGVSQNPRHKITKRGQNVTFRCDPISEHNRLYWYRQTLGQGPEFLTYFQNEAQLEKSRLLSDRFSAERPKGSFSTLEIQRTEQGDSAMYLCASTGTSGNEQLFGPGTRLTVL.

This clonotype occurred many times. This rearrangement joins TRBV10-3 to TRBJ1-5; D remains ambiguous. The CDR3 sequence is 16 residues long. The germline V gene has CDR1 ENHRY and CDR2 SYGVKD. V lost 0 bases, J lost 0 bases, and 9 bases lay in between. The CDR3 DNA is TGTGCCATCAGTGAGTCAGTCAGTTATAGCAATCAGCCCCAGCATTTT. It is translated as CAISESVSYSNQPQHF.

This clonotype was seen repeatedly, ten times or more. J is TRBJ2-7 and V is TRBV4-2; D unresolved. The germline V gene has CDR1 LGHNA and CDR2 YNFKEQ. This CDR3 region has 15 residues. With 3 bases removed from V and 3 bases from J, the gap between germline ends came to 15 bases. CDR3 in DNA: TGTGCCAGCAGCCAGTACGCCTCGGCAGGCTACGAGCAGTACTTC. It yields the protein CASSQYASAGYEQYF.

This clonotype has ten or more counts. The CDR3 DNA reads TGCGCCAGCAGCCAAGCGGCGAATAGCAATCAGCCCCAGCATTTT. This codes for CASSQAANSNQPQHF. This chain uses TRBV4-1 with TRBJ1-5; D is undetermined. Germline-derived CDR1 and CDR2 are MGHRA and YSYEKL. Trimming left V 1 base short and J 0 bases short, with 7 bases between. The CDR3 length is 15 residues.

The V gene is TRBV20-1, the J gene TRBJ2-7; tentative D call: TRBD2 (6 bases). The CDR3 is made up of 12 amino acids. Trimming took 0 bases from V and 5 from J, leaving 8 bases between them. The germline V gene encodes CDR1 DFQATT and CDR2 SNEGSKA (reference sequence). CDR3 loop: CSARDWGDEQYF. The CDR3 region has the DNA TGCAGTGCTAGAGATTGGGGGGACGAGCAGTACTTC.

This clonotype occurred a few times. The chain combines TRBV20-1 with TRBJ2-7; a weak D match, TRBD1 (6 bases). This CDR3 is 13 amino acids long. The germline V and J ends were trimmed by 3 bases and 0 bases, with 9 bases remaining between them. In germline, CDR1 is DFQATT, CDR2 SNEGSKA (reference sequence). CDR3 bases: TGCAGTGCTAGGACAGGCGACTCCTACGAGCAGTACTTC. Protein sequence: CSARTGDSYEQYF.

This clonotype was seen many times. V is TRBV5-6 and J is TRBJ1-4; no reliable D call. V was pared by 2 bases and J by 0 bases, with 5 bases between. CDR1 and CDR2 from the germline V gene are SGHDT and YYEEEE. The CDR3 has 14 amino acids. CDR3 sequence reads: CASSFVTTNEKLFF. DNA for the CDR3: TGTGCCAGCAGCTTTGTTACAACTAATGAAAAACTGTTTTTT.

This clonotype was found many times. This chain connects TRBV12-3 or TRBV12-4 to TRBJ2-7; D is perhaps TRBD2 (6 bases). The CDR3 has 13 amino acids. Between the trimmed V and J ends, which lost 7 bases and 3 bases, there was a span of 13 bases. The CDR3 reads CASTFLGGYEQYF. CDR3 nucleotides: TGTGCCAGCACCTTTCTGGGAGGCTACGAGCAGTACTTC.

This clonotype was detected once. The chain recombines TRBV9 with TRBJ2-3; 13 nucleotides align to TRBD2. The CDR3 has 18 residues. V gave up 4 bases and J gave up 7 bases; unmatched junction bases: 15. CDR1 SGDLS and CDR2 YYNGEE come from the germline V gene. The CDR3 reads CASSLEGLAGAQGNTQYF. In nucleotides, the CDR3 is TGTGCCAGCAGCCTAGAAGGACTAGCGGGGGCTCAAGGAAATACGCAGTATTTT.

This clonotype was counted ten times or more. The chain uses TRBV11-2 and TRBJ1-4; TRBD1 agrees at 7 bases. Trimming took 5 bases from V and 6 from J; bases not matched to a gene: 12. The CDR3 contains 16 residues. Germline V gene lookup returns CDR1 SGHAT and CDR2 FQNNGV. CDR3 protein: CASSQGDSGWDEKLFF. The CDR3 nucleotides are TGTGCCAGCAGCCAGGGGGACTCAGGTTGGGATGAAAAACTGTTTTTT. Together with reference TRBV11-2 and TRBJ1-4, the CDR3 gives the full variable domain: EAGVAQSPRYKIIEKRQSVAFWCNPISGHATLYWYQQILGQGPKLLIQFQNNGVVDDSQLPKDRFSAERLKGVDSTLKIQPAKLEDSAVYLCASSQGDSGWDEKLFFGSGTQLSVL.

This clonotype was counted ten times or more. This chain links TRBV29-1 with TRBJ2-1, with D possibly matching TRBD2 (5 bases). The CDR3 has 17 amino acids. Germline V gene lookup returns CDR1 SQVTM and CDR2 ANQGSEA. V dropped 0 bases and J dropped 2 bases, with 17 bases sitting between them. CDR3 DNA: TGCAGCGTTGAAGATGGTGGTCGGGGAGCAGCCTACAATGAGCAGTTCTTC. It is translated as CSVEDGGRGAAYNEQFF.

This clonotype was observed many times. The rearrangement uses TRBV9 and TRBJ2-3; unclear D gene. This CDR3 has 14 amino acids. V lost 0 bases and J lost 6, with 11 bases in between. From germline, CDR1 is SGDLS and CDR2 YYNGEE. The CDR3 bases are TGTGCCAGCAGCGTAGGCGAGTTATCCGATACGCAGTATTTT. This encodes CASSVGELSDTQYF.

This clonotype has at least ten counts. The rearrangement joins TRBV5-4 to TRBJ2-1, with D perhaps assigned TRBD1 or TRBD2 (6 bases each). The V end lost 2 bases, the J end lost 9 bases, and 15 bases lay between the germline ends. This CDR3 comprises 14 residues. Germline V gene lookup returns CDR1 SGHNT and CDR2 YYREEE (reference sequence). CDR3 sequence: CASSFKGEDIEQFF. CDR3 nucleotides: TGTGCCAGCAGCTTTAAGGGGGAGGATATTGAGCAGTTCTTC.